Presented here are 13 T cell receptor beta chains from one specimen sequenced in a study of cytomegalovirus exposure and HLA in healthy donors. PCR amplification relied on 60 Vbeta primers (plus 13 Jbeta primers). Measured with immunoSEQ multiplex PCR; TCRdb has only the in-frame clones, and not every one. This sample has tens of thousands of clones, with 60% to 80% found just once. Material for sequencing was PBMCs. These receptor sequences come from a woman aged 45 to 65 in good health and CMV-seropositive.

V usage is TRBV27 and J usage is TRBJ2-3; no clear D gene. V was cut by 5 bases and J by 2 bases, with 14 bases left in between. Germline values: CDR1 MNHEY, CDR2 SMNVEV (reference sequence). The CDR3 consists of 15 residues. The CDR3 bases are TGTGCCAGCAGTCCCCAGCCGCGGTACACAGATACGCAGTATTTT. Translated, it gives CASSPQPRYTDTQYF.

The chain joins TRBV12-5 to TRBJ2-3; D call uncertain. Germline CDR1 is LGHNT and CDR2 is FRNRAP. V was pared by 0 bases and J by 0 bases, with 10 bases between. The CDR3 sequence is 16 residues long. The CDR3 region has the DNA TGTGCTAGTGGTTTGGTACTTAGCTCTAGCACAGATACGCAGTATTTT. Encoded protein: CASGLVLSSSTDTQYF.

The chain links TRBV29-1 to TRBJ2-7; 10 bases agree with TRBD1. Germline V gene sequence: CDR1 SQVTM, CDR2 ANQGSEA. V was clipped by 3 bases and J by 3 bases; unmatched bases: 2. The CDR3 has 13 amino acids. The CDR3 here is CSVEGTGDYEQYF. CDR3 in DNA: TGCAGCGTTGAGGGGACAGGGGACTACGAGCAGTACTTC.

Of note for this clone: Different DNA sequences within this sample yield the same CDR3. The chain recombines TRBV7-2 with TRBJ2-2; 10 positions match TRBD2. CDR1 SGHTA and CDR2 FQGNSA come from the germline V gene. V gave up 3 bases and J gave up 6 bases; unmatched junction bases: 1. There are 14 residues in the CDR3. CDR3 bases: TGTGCCAGCAGCTTGCTAGCGGGGGCCGGGGAGCTGTTTTTT. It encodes CASSLLAGAGELFF.

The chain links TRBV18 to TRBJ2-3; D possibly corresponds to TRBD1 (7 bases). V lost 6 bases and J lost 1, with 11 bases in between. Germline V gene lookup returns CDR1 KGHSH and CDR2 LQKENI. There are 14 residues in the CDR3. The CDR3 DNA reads TGTGCCAGCTCGGAGGGACAGCGCACAGATACGCAGTATTTT. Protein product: CASSEGQRTDTQYF. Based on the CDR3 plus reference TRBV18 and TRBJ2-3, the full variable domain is NAGVMQNPRHLVRRRGQEARLRCSPMKGHSHVYWYRQLPEEGLKFMVYLQKENIIDESGMPKERFSAEFPKEGPSILRIQQVVRGDSAAYFCASSEGQRTDTQYFGPGTRLTVL.

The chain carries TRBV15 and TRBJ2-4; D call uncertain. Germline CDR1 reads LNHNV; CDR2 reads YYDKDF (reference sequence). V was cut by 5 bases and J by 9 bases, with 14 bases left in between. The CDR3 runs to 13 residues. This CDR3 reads CATSPSRLGIQYF. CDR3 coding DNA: TGTGCCACCAGCCCGAGCCGTCTAGGCATTCAGTACTTC.

DNA for the CDR3: TGTGCCAGCAGCTTAGACCGCGGGTGGCTAGTCGACGAGCAGTACTTC. Its protein product is CASSLDRGWLVDEQYF. The chain carries TRBV7-9 and TRBJ2-7; D perhaps matches TRBD2 (5 bases). The V end lost 1 base, the J end lost 5 bases, and 18 bases lay between the germline ends. CDR1 is SEHNR and CDR2 is FQNEAQ in the germline V gene (reference sequence). The CDR3 contains 16 residues. Based on the CDR3 plus reference TRBV7-9 and TRBJ2-7, the full variable domain is DTGVSQNPRHKITKRGQNVTFRCDPISEHNRLYWYRQTLGQGPEFLTYFQNEAQLEKSRLLSDRFSAERPKGSFSTLEIQRTEQGDSAMYLCASSLDRGWLVDEQYFGPGTRLTVT.

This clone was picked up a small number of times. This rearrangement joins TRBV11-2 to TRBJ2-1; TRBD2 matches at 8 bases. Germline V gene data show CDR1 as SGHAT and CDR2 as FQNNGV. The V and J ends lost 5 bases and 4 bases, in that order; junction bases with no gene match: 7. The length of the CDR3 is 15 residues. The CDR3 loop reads CASSTNSGMYNEQFF. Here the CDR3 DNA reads TGTGCCAGCAGCACCAATAGCGGGATGTACAATGAGCAGTTCTTC.

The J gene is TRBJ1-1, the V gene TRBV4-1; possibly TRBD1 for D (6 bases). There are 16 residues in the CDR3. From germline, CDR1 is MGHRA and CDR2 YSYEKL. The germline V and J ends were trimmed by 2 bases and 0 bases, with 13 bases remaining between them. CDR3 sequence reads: CASSQLRTVMNTEAFF. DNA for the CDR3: TGCGCCAGCAGCCAACTCCGGACAGTCATGAACACTGAAGCTTTCTTT.

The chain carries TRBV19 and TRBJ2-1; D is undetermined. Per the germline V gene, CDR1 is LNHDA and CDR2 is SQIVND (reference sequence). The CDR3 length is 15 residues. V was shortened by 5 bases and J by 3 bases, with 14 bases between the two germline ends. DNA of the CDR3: TGTGCCAGTAGTCGTGGCGGAGCCAGCTACAATGAGCAGTTCTTC. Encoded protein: CASSRGGASYNEQFF.

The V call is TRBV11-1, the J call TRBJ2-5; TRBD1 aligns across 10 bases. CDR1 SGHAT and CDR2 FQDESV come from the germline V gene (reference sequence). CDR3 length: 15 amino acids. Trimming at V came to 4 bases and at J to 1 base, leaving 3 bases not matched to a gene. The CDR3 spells CASSSWTGGQETQYF. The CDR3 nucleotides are TGTGCCAGCAGCTCGTGGACAGGGGGCCAAGAGACCCAGTACTTC.

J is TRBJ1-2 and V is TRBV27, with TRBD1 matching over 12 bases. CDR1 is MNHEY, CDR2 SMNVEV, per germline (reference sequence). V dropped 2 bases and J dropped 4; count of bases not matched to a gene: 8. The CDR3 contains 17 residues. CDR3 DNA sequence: TGTGCCAGCAGTTTAACTATGGGACAGGGGGCCCCCTATGGCTACACCTTC. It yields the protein CASSLTMGQGAPYGYTF.

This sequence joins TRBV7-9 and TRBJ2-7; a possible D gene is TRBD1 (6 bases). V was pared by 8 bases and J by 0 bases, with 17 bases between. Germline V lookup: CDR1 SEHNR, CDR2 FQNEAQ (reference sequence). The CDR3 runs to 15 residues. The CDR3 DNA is TGTGCCAGCTTCCGCTGGGACAAGAGCTCCTACGAGCAGTACTTC. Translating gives CASFRWDKSSYEQYF.